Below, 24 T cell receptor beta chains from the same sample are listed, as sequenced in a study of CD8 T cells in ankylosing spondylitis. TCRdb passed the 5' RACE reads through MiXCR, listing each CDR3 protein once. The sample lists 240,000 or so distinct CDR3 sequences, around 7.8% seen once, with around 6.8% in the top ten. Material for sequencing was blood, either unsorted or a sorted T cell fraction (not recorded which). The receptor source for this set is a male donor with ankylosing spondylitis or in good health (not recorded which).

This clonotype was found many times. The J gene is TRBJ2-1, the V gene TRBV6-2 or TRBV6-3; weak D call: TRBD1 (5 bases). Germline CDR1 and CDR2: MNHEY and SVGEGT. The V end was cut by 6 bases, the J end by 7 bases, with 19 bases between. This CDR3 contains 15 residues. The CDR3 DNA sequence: TGTGCCAGCAGCACGAGACAGTTATTTCAGAATGAGCAGTTCTTC. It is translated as CASSTRQLFQNEQFF.

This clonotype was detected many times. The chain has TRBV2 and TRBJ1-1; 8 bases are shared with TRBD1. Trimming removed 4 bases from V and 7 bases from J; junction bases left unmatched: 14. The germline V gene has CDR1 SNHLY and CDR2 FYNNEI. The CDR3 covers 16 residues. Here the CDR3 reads CASSGFDRGDTFEAFF. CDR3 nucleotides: TGTGCCAGCAGTGGCTTTGACAGGGGTGACACCTTTGAAGCTTTCTTT.

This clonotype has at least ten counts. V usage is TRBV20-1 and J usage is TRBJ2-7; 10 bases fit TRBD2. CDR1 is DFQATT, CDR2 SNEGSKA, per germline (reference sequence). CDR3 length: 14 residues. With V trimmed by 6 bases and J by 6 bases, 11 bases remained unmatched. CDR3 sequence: CSAHTGTSALEQYF. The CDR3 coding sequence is TGCAGTGCGCATACCGGGACTAGCGCTCTCGAGCAGTACTTC.

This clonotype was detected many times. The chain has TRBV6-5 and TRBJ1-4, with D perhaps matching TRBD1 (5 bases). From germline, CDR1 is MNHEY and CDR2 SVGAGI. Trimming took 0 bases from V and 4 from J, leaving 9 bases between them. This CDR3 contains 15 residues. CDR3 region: CASSYSRGGNEKLFF. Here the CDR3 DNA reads TGTGCCAGCAGTTACTCAAGGGGAGGTAATGAAAAACTGTTTTTT.

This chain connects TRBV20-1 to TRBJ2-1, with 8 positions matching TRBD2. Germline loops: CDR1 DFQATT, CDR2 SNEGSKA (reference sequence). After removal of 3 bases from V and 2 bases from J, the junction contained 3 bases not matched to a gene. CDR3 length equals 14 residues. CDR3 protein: CSASGGETYNEQFF. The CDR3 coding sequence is TGCAGTGCTAGCGGGGGGGAAACCTACAATGAGCAGTTCTTC.

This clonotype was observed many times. The CDR3 protein is CSGERQNTGELFF. Here the CDR3 DNA reads TGCAGCGGAGAGCGCCAAAACACCGGGGAGCTGTTTTTT. The J gene is TRBJ2-2, the V gene TRBV29-1; D is undetermined. V shed 7 bases and J shed 2 bases, with 11 bases lying between them. CDR1 and CDR2 from the germline V gene are SQVTM and ANQGSEA. This CDR3 contains 13 residues.

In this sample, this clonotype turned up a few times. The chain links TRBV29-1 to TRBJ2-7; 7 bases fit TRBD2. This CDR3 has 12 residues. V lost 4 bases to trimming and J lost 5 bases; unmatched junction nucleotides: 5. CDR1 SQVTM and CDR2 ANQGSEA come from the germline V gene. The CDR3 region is CSVVGLEDEQYF. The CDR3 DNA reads TGCAGCGTTGTTGGACTAGAGGACGAGCAGTACTTC.

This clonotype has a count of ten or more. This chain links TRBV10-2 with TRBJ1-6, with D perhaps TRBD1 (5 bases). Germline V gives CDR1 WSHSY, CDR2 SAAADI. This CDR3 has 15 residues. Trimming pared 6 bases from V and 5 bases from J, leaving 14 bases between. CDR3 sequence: CASRQVDIDNSPLHF. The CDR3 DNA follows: TGCGCCAGCAGACAGGTTGATATCGATAATTCACCCCTCCACTTT.

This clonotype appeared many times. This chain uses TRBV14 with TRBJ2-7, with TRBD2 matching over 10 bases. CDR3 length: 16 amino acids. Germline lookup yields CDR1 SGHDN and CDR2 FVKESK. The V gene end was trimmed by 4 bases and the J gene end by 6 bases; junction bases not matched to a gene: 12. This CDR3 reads CASSLRFGTSEGEQYF. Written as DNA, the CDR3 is TGTGCCAGCAGCCTTAGATTTGGGACTAGCGAGGGCGAGCAGTACTTC.

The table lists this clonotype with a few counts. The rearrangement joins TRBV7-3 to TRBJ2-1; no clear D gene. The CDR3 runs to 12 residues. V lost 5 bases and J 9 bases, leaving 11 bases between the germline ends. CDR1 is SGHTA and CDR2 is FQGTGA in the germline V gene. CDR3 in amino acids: CASSANLGEQFF. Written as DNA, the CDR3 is TGTGCCAGCAGCGCAAATCTGGGTGAGCAGTTCTTC.

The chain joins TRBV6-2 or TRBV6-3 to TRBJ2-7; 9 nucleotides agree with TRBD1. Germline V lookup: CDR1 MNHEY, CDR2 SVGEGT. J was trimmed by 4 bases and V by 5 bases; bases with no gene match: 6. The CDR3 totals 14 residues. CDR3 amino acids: CASSPGTGRYEQYF. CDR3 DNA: TGTGCCAGCAGTCCCGGGACAGGGAGGTACGAGCAGTACTTC.

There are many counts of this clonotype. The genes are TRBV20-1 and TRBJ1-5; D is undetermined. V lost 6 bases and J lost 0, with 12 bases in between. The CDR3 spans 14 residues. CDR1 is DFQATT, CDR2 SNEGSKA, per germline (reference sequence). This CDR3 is CSAAPEYSNQPQHF. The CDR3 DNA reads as TGCAGTGCCGCGCCCGAGTATAGCAATCAGCCCCAGCATTTT.

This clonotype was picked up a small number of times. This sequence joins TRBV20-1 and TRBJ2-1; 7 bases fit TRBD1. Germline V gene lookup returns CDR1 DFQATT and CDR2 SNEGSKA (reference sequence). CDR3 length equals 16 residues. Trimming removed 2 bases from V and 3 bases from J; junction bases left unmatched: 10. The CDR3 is CSARPPGQVIYNEQFF. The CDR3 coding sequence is TGCAGTGCTAGACCGCCAGGACAGGTGATCTACAATGAGCAGTTCTTC.

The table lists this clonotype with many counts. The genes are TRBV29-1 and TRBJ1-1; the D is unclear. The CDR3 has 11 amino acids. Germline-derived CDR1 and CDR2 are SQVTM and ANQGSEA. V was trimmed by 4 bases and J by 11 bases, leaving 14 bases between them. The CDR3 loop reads CSVVPGFEAFF. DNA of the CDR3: TGCAGCGTTGTACCTGGATTCGAGGCTTTCTTT.

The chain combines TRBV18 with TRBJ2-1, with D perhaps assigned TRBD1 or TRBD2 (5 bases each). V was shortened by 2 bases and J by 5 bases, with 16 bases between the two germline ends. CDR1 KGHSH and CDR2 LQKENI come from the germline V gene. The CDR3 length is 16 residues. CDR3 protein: CASSPGTGRDDNEQFF. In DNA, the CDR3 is TGTGCCAGCTCACCAGGAACGGGACGGGATGACAATGAGCAGTTCTTC.

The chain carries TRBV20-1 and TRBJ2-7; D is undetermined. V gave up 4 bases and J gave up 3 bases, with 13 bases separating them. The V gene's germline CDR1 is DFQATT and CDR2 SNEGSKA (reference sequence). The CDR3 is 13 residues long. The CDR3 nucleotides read TGCAGTGCTACGGCCCGGCCCGGCTACGAGCAGTACTTC. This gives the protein CSATARPGYEQYF.

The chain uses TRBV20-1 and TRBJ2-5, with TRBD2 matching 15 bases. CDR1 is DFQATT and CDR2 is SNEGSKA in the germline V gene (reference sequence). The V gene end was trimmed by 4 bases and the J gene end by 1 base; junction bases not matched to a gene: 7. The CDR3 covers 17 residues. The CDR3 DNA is TGCAGTGCTACCGGGACTAGCGGGAGGTCCGCCCAAGAGACCCAGTACTTC. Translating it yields CSATGTSGRSAQETQYF.

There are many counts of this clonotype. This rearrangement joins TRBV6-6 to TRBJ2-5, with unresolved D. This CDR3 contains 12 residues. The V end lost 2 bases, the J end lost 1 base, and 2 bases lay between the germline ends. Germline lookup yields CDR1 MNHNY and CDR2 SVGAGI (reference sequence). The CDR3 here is CASSYGQETQYF. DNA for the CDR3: TGTGCCAGCAGTTACGGCCAAGAGACCCAGTACTTC.

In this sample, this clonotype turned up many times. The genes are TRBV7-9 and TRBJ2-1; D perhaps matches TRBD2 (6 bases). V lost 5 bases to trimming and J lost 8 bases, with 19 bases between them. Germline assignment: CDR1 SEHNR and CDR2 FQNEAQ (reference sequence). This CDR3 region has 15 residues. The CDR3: CASSPPSVVVDEQFF. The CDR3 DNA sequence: TGTGCCAGCAGCCCCCCTAGCGTAGTCGTCGATGAGCAGTTCTTC.

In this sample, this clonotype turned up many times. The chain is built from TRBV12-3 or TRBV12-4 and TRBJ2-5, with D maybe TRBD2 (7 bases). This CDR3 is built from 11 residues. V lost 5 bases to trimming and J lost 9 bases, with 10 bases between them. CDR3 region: CASSRGGAQYF. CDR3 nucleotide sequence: TGTGCCAGCAGTCGAGGGGGGGCCCAGTACTTC.

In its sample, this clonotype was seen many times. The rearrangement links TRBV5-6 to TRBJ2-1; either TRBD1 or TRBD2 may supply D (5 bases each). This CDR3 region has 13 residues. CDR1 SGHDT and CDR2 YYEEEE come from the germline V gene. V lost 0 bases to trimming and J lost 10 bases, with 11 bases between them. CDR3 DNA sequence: TGTGCCAGCAGCTTGGCCGGGACGACGGAGCAGTTCTTC. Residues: CASSLAGTTEQFF.

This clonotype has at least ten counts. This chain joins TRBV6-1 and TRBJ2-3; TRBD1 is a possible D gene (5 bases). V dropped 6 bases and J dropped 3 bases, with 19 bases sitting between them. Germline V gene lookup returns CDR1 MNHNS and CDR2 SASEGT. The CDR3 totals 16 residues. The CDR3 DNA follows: TGTGCCAGCAGAAGAACAGGATTAGGTGGGACAGATACGCAGTATTTT. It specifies CASRRTGLGGTDTQYF.

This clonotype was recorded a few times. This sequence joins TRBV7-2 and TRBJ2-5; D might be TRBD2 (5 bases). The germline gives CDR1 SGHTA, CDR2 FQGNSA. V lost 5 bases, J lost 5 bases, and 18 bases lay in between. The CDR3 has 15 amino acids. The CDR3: CASSPSSVMRETQYF. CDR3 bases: TGTGCCAGCAGCCCTAGCTCCGTCATGAGGGAGACCCAGTACTTC.

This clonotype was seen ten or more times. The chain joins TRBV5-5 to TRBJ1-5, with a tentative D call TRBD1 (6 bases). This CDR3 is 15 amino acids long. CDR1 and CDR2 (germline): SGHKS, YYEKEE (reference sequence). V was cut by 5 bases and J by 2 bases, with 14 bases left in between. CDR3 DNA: TGTGCCAGCAGTTCCGGACAGCGGGGCAATCAGCCCCAGCATTTT. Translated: CASSSGQRGNQPQHF.